This T cell receptor beta chain stems from a study of blood T cell repertoires in COVID-19. This clone was observed once. CDR1 is SGHRS, CDR2 YFSETQ, per germline. V lost 0 bases and J 0 bases, leaving 10 bases between the germline ends. The CDR3 contains 16 residues. The assay was immunoSEQ multiplex PCR, and TCRdb's table has in-frame clones only and misses some. The data contain about 490,000 clones, 70% to 90% of them singletons. The specimen was peripheral blood. The receptor was isolated from a human donor in a cohort sampled during active COVID-19. The chain employs TRBV5-1 and TRBJ2-1; D is ambiguous. CDR3 sequence (DNA): TGCGCCAGCAGCTTGGGGTGGGCCAGCTCCTACAATGAGCAGTTCTTC. This gives the protein CASSLGWASSYNEQFF.